Following are 24 T cell receptor beta chains from one sample sequenced in a study of post-analysis software for immune sequencing data (dated by TCRdb to between 2014 and 2017). Overall results and qualifications from the work: Patients showed significantly higher frequencies than controls for a handful of TRBV segments, among them TRBV5-6, TRBV5-1 and TRBV20-1.

Library construction relied on PCR. The instrument was an Illumina HiSeq 2500. To reduce PCR and sequencing biases, unique molecular identifiers were incorporated into the TCR beta cDNA libraries. In-frame beta chains were kept once TCRdb had trimmed the public reads at Q25 with fastp and called clones with MiXCR. Every distinct CDR3 protein forms one entry, paired with its most common genes and DNA. The sample data list roughly 670,000 distinct CDR3 sequences, and roughly three fifths of these were observed just once. Approximately 11% of the sample is held by the ten biggest clonotypes. Their antigen targets remain unknown. The sample comprised blood. These TCRs come from a girl aged 2 to 10 with multiple sclerosis.

The chain joins TRBV7-9 to TRBJ1-2, with TRBD1 matching 8 bases. V dropped 10 bases and J dropped 7; count of bases not matched to a gene: 8. The CDR3 is made up of 12 amino acids. Germline loops: CDR1 SEHNR, CDR2 FQNEAQ (reference sequence). The CDR3 here is CATERQGSGYTF. CDR3 DNA sequence: TGTGCCACCGAGAGACAGGGGTCTGGCTACACCTTC.

The gene calls are TRBV3-1 and TRBJ2-5; D tentatively fits TRBD1 or TRBD2 (6 bases each). The germline V and J ends were trimmed by 3 bases and 7 bases, with 15 bases remaining between them. The CDR3 length is 14 residues. Germline CDR1 LGHDT, CDR2 YNNKEL (reference sequence). This CDR3 is CASSHGSGEVTQYF. The DNA for the CDR3 is TGTGCCAGCAGCCATGGGTCAGGGGAGGTGACCCAGTACTTC.

The rearrangement uses TRBV5-8 and TRBJ2-7; 10 nucleotides agree with TRBD1. This CDR3 is 16 amino acids long. The V and J ends lost 1 base and 12 bases, in that order; junction bases with no gene match: 16. CDR1 is SGHTS, CDR2 YDEGEE, per germline. The CDR3 reads CASSLYVGQGVFQAYF. The CDR3 nucleotides are TGTGCCAGCAGCTTGTATGTTGGACAGGGGGTGTTTCAAGCGTACTTC.

This sequence joins TRBV14 and TRBJ1-1; D call uncertain. Germline V lookup: CDR1 SGHDN, CDR2 FVKESK. The V and J ends lost 4 bases and 4 bases respectively, with 10 bases between them. This CDR3 spans 13 amino acids. This CDR3 is CASSPWRGTEAFF. Written as DNA, the CDR3 is TGTGCCAGCAGCCCTTGGCGGGGCACTGAAGCTTTCTTT.

This clonotype has more than one count but fewer than ten. The rearrangement joins TRBV24-1 to TRBJ2-1; 8 bases are a match to TRBD2. V trimming: 3 bases; J trimming: 5 bases; junction bases outside the gene matches: 5. From germline, CDR1 is KGHDR and CDR2 SFDVKD. This CDR3 has 15 residues. CDR3 DNA sequence: TGTGCCACCAGTGATACGGGACTAGGCGACAATGAGCAGTTCTTC. It codes for CATSDTGLGDNEQFF.

The chain employs TRBV2 and TRBJ1-5, with TRBD1 matching 7 bases. Germline V gene data show CDR1 as SNHLY and CDR2 as FYNNEI. With V trimmed by 2 bases and J by 6 bases, 7 bases remained unmatched. The CDR3 loop spans 15 amino acids. CDR3 sequence (DNA): TGTGCCAGCAGTGAAACACGGGGGGACAGTCAGCCCCAGCATTTT. Translated, it gives CASSETRGDSQPQHF.

This chain connects TRBV4-3 to TRBJ2-6, with a tentative D call TRBD1 (6 bases). Germline V gives CDR1 LGHNA, CDR2 YSLEER. V gave up 4 bases and J gave up 0 bases, with 19 bases separating them. This CDR3 contains 19 residues. CDR3 region: CASSPYPGETYSGANVLTF. The CDR3, as DNA: TGCGCCAGCAGCCCTTACCCAGGGGAAACCTACTCTGGGGCCAACGTCCTGACTTTC.

The chain is built from TRBV7-9 and TRBJ2-1; tentatively, D is TRBD1 or TRBD2 (5 bases each). V lost 4 bases and J 2 bases, leaving 21 bases between the germline ends. Germline assignment: CDR1 SEHNR and CDR2 FQNEAQ (reference sequence). This CDR3 contains 18 residues. This CDR3 is CASSSRSGTTNTYNEQFF. The CDR3 DNA is TGTGCCAGCAGCTCCCGTTCCGGGACCACGAACACCTACAATGAGCAGTTCTTC.

The rearrangement joins TRBV11-2 to TRBJ1-2; 7 nucleotides line up with TRBD1. The V gene's germline CDR1 is SGHAT and CDR2 FQNNGV. This CDR3 comprises 16 residues. Trimming removed 2 bases from V and 3 bases from J; junction bases left unmatched: 9. The CDR3 reads CASSLSAGGFDYGYTF. The CDR3 DNA sequence: TGTGCCAGCAGCTTATCGGCAGGGGGATTCGACTATGGCTACACCTTC. Complete variable domain (other parts from reference TRBV11-2 and TRBJ1-2): EAGVAQSPRYKIIEKRQSVAFWCNPISGHATLYWYQQILGQGPKLLIQFQNNGVVDDSQLPKDRFSAERLKGVDSTLKIQPAKLEDSAVYLCASSLSAGGFDYGYTFGSGTRLTVV.

In regard to this clonotype: One end of the junction is discordant with germline, which a read error may explain. V gene TRBV10-3 combines with J gene TRBJ2-1, with 13 bases lining up with TRBD2. Germline CDR1 ENHRY, CDR2 SYGVKD. CDR3 size: 15 residues. Here the CDR3 reads CAISPGLAGFNEQFF. The CDR3, as DNA: TGTGCCATCAGCCCGGGACTAGCGGGATTCAATGAGCAGTTCTTT.

The chain combines TRBV18 with TRBJ1-2; the D is unclear. The CDR3 length is 12 residues. Germline V lookup: CDR1 KGHSH, CDR2 LQKENI. The V end was cut by 2 bases, the J end by 5 bases, with 6 bases between. CDR3 region: CASSPNEYGYTF. The CDR3 region has the DNA TGTGCCAGCTCACCAAACGAGTATGGCTACACCTTC.

The chain has TRBV14 and TRBJ2-4; D call uncertain. The CDR3 is 12 residues long. Trimming removed 3 bases from V and 6 bases from J, with 6 bases in between. Germline CDR1 and CDR2: SGHDN and FVKESK. The CDR3 DNA reads TGTGCCAGCAGCCACGGGCTAAACATTCAGTACTTC. This translates into CASSHGLNIQYF.

This chain uses TRBV20-1 with TRBJ1-1; D call uncertain. Germline loops: CDR1 DFQATT, CDR2 SNEGSKA (reference sequence). The CDR3 extends over 18 amino acids. The CDR3 nucleotides are TGCATCGGGCCCCCGCGCACTGAAGAGAGTCGATGTACCTTTGAAGCTTTCTTT. Translated, it gives CIGPPRTEESRCTFEAFF.

The V gene is TRBV12-3 or TRBV12-4, the J gene TRBJ2-1; D is undetermined. The CDR3 extends over 11 amino acids. V gave up 1 base and J gave up 9 bases, with 4 bases separating them. CDR3 loop: CASSLGLEQFF. The CDR3 region has the DNA TGTGCCAGCAGTTTAGGCCTTGAGCAGTTCTTC.

The rearrangement joins TRBV3-1 to TRBJ2-6; D could derive from TRBD1 or TRBD2 (6 bases each). This CDR3 contains 19 residues. The germline gives CDR1 LGHDT, CDR2 YNNKEL (reference sequence). V shed 1 base and J shed 0 bases, with 16 bases lying between them. The CDR3 DNA follows: TGTGCCAGCAGCCAAGGGGGGGCTATCCCAAGCTCTGGGGCCAACGTCCTGACTTTC. Amino acid sequence: CASSQGGAIPSSGANVLTF.

The chain links TRBV6-5 to TRBJ1-4; unclear D gene. The V gene lost 4 bases and the J gene lost 1 base, with 7 bases spanning the gap. Germline CDR1 MNHEY, CDR2 SVGAGI. This CDR3 has 14 amino acids. The CDR3 DNA reads as TGTGCCAGCAGTTCAGTGGGAACTAATGAAAAACTGTTTTTT. Translated: CASSSVGTNEKLFF.

The rearrangement uses TRBV12-3 or TRBV12-4 and TRBJ1-2; D gene ambiguous. Trimming removed 5 bases from V and 3 bases from J, with 7 bases in between. This CDR3 spans 12 amino acids. The CDR3: CASSPSHYGYTF. CDR3 nucleotide sequence: TGTGCCAGCAGTCCTTCCCACTATGGCTACACCTTC.

The chain combines TRBV5-1 with TRBJ2-7, with 10 bases lining up with TRBD1. This CDR3 spans 17 amino acids. Unmatched junction bases numbered 13, after V lost 4 bases and J lost 3 bases. Germline loops: CDR1 SGHRS, CDR2 YFSETQ. The CDR3 nucleotides are TGCGCCAGCAGCCCCGGGACAGGGGCAACTTTTTACTACGAGCAGTACTTC. Encoded protein: CASSPGTGATFYYEQYF.

The count of this clonotype is one. The CDR3 region has the DNA TGCAGTGCTCCCCGGGGCGGCAATGAGCAGTACTTC. Protein sequence: CSAPRGGNEQYF. The chain is built from TRBV20-1 and TRBJ2-7; tentatively, D is TRBD1 or TRBD2 (5 bases each). The germline V and J ends were trimmed by 5 bases and 7 bases, with 15 bases remaining between them. This CDR3 region has 12 residues. Germline V gene lookup returns CDR1 DFQATT and CDR2 SNEGSKA (reference sequence).

This chain joins TRBV5-1 and TRBJ2-3; 7 bases line up with TRBD2. Germline CDR1 and CDR2: SGHRS and YFSETQ. The CDR3 is 14 residues long. V dropped 2 bases and J dropped 6; count of bases not matched to a gene: 6. The CDR3 protein is CASSFQGGMDTQYF. DNA of the CDR3: TGCGCCAGCAGCTTTCAGGGAGGGATGGATACGCAGTATTTT.

A few counts support this clonotype. The rearrangement links TRBV20-1 to TRBJ1-2; D gene uncertain. The CDR3 consists of 15 residues. Germline-derived CDR1 and CDR2 are DFQATT and SNEGSKA (reference sequence). Trimming cost V 3 bases and J 0 bases, with 14 bases left between them. The CDR3 sequence is CSASSTGRSNYGYTF. For the CDR3, the DNA is TGCAGTGCTAGTTCGACTGGGCGTTCTAACTATGGCTACACCTTC.

Remarks on this clonotype: Its ends do not fully match the called genes, so a read error is possible. This chain links TRBV6-5 with TRBJ2-7; 9 nucleotides align to TRBD2. Germline V gene lookup returns CDR1 MNHEY and CDR2 SVGAGI. This CDR3 spans 15 amino acids. The CDR3 loop is CTSSYEASGAYEQYF. In DNA, the CDR3 is TGTACCAGCAGTTACGAGGCTAGCGGGGCCTACGAGCAGTACTTC.

V usage is TRBV29-1 and J usage is TRBJ2-3, with D unclear. The CDR3 runs to 13 residues. Germline values: CDR1 SQVTM, CDR2 ANQGSEA. Between the trimmed V and J ends, which lost 5 bases and 1 base, there was a span of 10 bases. CDR3 sequence (DNA): TGCAGCGTTCGAGTTCCTCGCACAGATACGCAGTATTTT. It codes for CSVRVPRTDTQYF.

V is TRBV11-2 and J is TRBJ2-7, with TRBD1 identical over 8 bases. CDR1 SGHAT and CDR2 FQNNGV come from the germline V gene. The CDR3 loop spans 14 amino acids. V shed 3 bases, J shed 4 bases, and the junction held 5 bases outside the gene matches. The CDR3 DNA is TGTGCCAGCAGCTTCTGGGACAGGAGGTACGAGCAGTACTTC. Its protein is CASSFWDRRYEQYF. Full variable domain (rest looked up from reference TRBV11-2 and TRBJ2-7): EAGVAQSPRYKIIEKRQSVAFWCNPISGHATLYWYQQILGQGPKLLIQFQNNGVVDDSQLPKDRFSAERLKGVDSTLKIQPAKLEDSAVYLCASSFWDRRYEQYFGPGTRLTVT.